The present T cell receptor beta chain was sequenced within a study of blood T cell repertoires in COVID-19. Profiled with immunoSEQ multiplex PCR; TCRdb holds only in-frame clones, not every one. This table holds about 100,000 clones, roughly 90% found once. This clone was counted between two and nine times. The specimen was peripheral blood. This sequence was found in a man aged 50 or older with active COVID-19.

The CDR3 reads CASSSDRNNEQFF. As DNA, the CDR3 is TGTGCCAGCAGCTCCGACAGGAACAATGAGCAGTTCTTC. The chain carries TRBV7-7 and TRBJ2-1; weak D call: TRBD1 (6 bases). The germline gives CDR1 SSHAT, CDR2 FNYEAQ (reference sequence). The CDR3 has 13 amino acids. Trimming left V 4 bases short and J 5 bases short, with 9 bases between.